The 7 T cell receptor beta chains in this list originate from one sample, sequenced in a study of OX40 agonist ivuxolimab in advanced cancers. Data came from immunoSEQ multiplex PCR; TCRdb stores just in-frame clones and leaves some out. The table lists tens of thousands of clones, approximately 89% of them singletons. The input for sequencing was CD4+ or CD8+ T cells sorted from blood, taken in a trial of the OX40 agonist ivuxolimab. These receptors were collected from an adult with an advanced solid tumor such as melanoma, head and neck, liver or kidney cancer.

This chain's CDR3 is CASSLVSTRTVDREGETQYF. The CDR3 region has the DNA TGCGCCAGCAGCTTGGTGTCGACCCGGACTGTGGACAGGGAGGGAGAGACCCAGTACTTC. The gene calls are TRBV5-1 and TRBJ2-5, with a tentative D call TRBD1 (8 bases). CDR3 length: 20 residues. The V end was cut by 0 bases, the J end by 4 bases, with 28 bases between. The germline V gene has CDR1 SGHRS and CDR2 YFSETQ. Filled out from reference TRBV5-1 and TRBJ2-5, the complete variable domain reads KAGVTQTPRYLIKTRGQQVTLSCSPISGHRSVSWYQQTPGQGLQFLFEYFSETQRNKGNFPGRFSGRQFSNSRSEMNVSTLELGDSALYLCASSLVSTRTVDREGETQYFGPGTRLLVL.

The CDR3 nucleotides are TGTGCCAGCAGTCCCCTCAGGGCGGGCGCAGATACGCAGTATTTT. It encodes CASSPLRAGADTQYF. This chain connects TRBV27 to TRBJ2-3; TRBD1 or TRBD2 may be the D gene (5 bases each). V shed 5 bases and J shed 4 bases, with 16 bases lying between them. Germline-derived CDR1 and CDR2 are MNHEY and SMNVEV (reference sequence). The CDR3 is made up of 15 amino acids.

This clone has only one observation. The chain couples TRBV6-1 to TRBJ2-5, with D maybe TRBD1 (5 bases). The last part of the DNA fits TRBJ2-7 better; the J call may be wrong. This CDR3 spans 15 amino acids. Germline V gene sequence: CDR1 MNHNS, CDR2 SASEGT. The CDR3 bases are TGTGCCAGCAGTCTCCTTCGGGCAGGGATTTACGAGCAGTACTTC. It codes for CASSLLRAGIYEQYF.

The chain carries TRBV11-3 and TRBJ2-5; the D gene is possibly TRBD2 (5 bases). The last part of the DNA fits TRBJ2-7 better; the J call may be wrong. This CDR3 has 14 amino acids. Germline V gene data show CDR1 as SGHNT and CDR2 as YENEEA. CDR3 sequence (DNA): TGTGCCAGCAGCTTACCCGGAGGCGACTACGAGCAGTACTTC. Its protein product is CASSLPGGDYEQYF.

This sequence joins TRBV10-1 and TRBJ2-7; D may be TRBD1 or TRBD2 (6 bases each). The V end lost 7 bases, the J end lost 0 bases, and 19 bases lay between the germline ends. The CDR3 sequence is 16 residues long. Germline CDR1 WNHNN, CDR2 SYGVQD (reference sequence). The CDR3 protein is CASTRGYREASYEQYF. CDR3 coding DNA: TGCGCCAGCACCCGAGGGTACAGGGAGGCCTCCTACGAGCAGTACTTC.

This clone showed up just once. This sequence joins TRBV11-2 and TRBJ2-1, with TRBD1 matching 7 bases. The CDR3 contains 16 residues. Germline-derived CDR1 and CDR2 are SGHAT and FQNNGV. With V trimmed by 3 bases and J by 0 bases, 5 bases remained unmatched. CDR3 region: CASSFVGDSSYNEQFF. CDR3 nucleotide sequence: TGTGCCAGCAGCTTCGTCGGGGACAGCTCCTACAATGAGCAGTTCTTC.

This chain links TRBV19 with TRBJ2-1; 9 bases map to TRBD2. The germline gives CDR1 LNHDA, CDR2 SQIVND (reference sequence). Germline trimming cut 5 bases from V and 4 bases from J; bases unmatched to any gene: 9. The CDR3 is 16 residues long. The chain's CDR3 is CASSGTSRGGYNEQFF. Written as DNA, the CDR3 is TGTGCCAGTAGTGGAACTTCGCGGGGGGGTTACAATGAGCAGTTCTTC.